Below, one T cell receptor beta chain is given with its context. Repertoires were generated with immunoSEQ multiplex PCR, while TCRdb's copy carries only in-frame clones and drops some. The data show some 26,000 clones, approximately 86% seen once. This specimen comes from a study of blood T cell repertoires in COVID-19. Overall study: Samples taken during acute and convalescent COVID-19 were collected in the United States, Italy and Spain. The cDNA or gDNA used as material had been derived from T cells, B-cell-depleted T cells, or PBMCs.

The sequenced sample consisted of peripheral blood. This receptor was identified in a man older than 75 with active or convalescent COVID-19.

The CDR3 reads CASTEGEVSEAFF. The CDR3 nucleotides are TGTGCCAGCACCGAAGGGGAGGTTAGTGAAGCTTTCTTT. V and J are TRBV12-3 or TRBV12-4 and TRBJ1-1; TRBD1 is a possible D gene (5 bases). This CDR3 has 13 amino acids. Trimming stripped 7 bases from V and 7 bases from J, with 16 bases between.